Included here is one TCR beta chain sequence, with context. The specificity of this receptor is unknown. No base quality values were provided; no much bigger clone lies one nucleotide off. The sample comes from a study of T cells in Graves' hyperthyroidism and ophthalmopathy (dated by TCRdb to about 2019). Context from the whole study: A discovery cohort of about a hundred patients, roughly 45 with Graves' ophthalmopathy and about 58 with stable Graves' hyperthyroidism, was used to find distinguishing TCR V-J signatures. Whether ophthalmopathy could be predicted prospectively was tested in an independent validation cohort made up of roughly 19 hyperthyroidism patients plus 17 patients who later progressed to ophthalmopathy. The paper reports TCR Vbeta CDR3 sequencing of approximately 130 peripheral blood samples: around 45 ophthalmopathy, fewer than 85 hyperthyroidism and approximately 17 progressor patients. For training and testing, the 80 to 100 patients in the discovery cohort were randomly divided in a 7:3 ratio. After blood sampling, hyperthyroidism patients were treated with methimazole at a starting dose of 30 mg daily, and ophthalmopathy patients were treated with high-dose intravenous methylprednisolone. Thyroid tissue and blood T-cell repertoires from about 6 Graves' hyperthyroidism patients were also compared in the study.

Here is what the overall study found, with its caveats: Most expanded thyroid clonotypes (frequency above 0.001) were also found in blood, which suggests that blood repertoires may mirror thyroid immune responses. During validation, the model predicted progression to ophthalmopathy a median of around six months ahead of onset, with almost 71% sensitivity and roughly 72% specificity. Ophthalmopathy was separated from stable hyperthyroidism by a 13 V-J signature model, with approximately 86% sensitivity and approximately 81% specificity obtained in cross-validation and 80%/75% obtained in testing. Sample size was not statistically predetermined, and investigators were not blinded to group allocation.

Amplification of TCR beta CDR3 regions was carried out from RNA transcripts. The TCR CDR3 was subjected to a first round of RT-PCR using the HTBI primer set and the Qiagen OneStep RT-PCR kit. Libraries were constructed in a second round of multiplex PCR, after which size selection and purification were performed. Paired-end sequencing of the libraries was performed with 100 bp reads on an Illumina HiSeq2000. Concerning the study's data processing: SOAPnuke was used to process the raw data, removing reads that contained adapters or uncalled bases, had a mean Phred below 15, or lacked an exact match to the constant primer or identifier. High-quality paired reads were merged with COPE v1.2.5, and unique nucleotide sequences were defined as clonotypes. Clonotypes were aligned to IMGT TRBV, TRBD and TRBJ reference segments using MiTCR v1.1. The analysis included only V-J combinations with a frequency above 0.0001, which together covered 99% to 99.2% of the repertoires. A TCS score was defined as the ratio of F50 (clonal expansion) to E x V (chaos), with BLOSUM62-based TCRdist applied between CDR3 peptides within each V-J. Welch's t-statistics and random forest reduced 500 to 650 V-J features to 10 to 15, which were used in a naive Bayes classifier (R e1071). The Morisita-Horn index was used to measure how similar the thyroid and blood repertoires were. TCRdb applied fastp at Q25 and MiXCR to the public reads, then kept only in-frame beta chains. One record per CDR3 amino acid sequence lists the most common genes and DNA. The V and J calls here are based on TCRdb, not the publication. The table for this sample lists 450,000 to 700,000 distinct CDR3 sequences; more than 45% of them were counted only once. The ten biggest clones cover about 8.3% of the sample.

CDR1 and CDR2 are drawn from the germline V gene: ENHRY, SYGVKD. The CDR3 runs 14 residues from the cysteine to the phenylalanine. Only CDR3 DNA is held: 42 bases, read in frame from base 1. V and J lose 0 bases and 1 base, and a span of 4 bases separates them. Graves' hyperthyroidism was defined as stable when no progression to ophthalmopathy occurred over 18 months of follow-up. The hyperthyroidism patients were between 18 and 65 years old and newly diagnosed, with a disease duration of less than 2 months. Exclusion was applied to patients with uncontrolled infections, other autoimmune diseases, pregnancy or lactation. Diagnoses were established on the basis of clinical symptoms, serum thyroxine and TRAb, thyroid ultrasound, and orbital computed tomography. Trizol reagent was used to extract total RNA, and RNA quality was then checked on an Agilent 2100 Bioanalyzer.

In this chain, TRBV10-3 is recombined with TRBJ2-1, with the D gene too uncertain to name. Sequencing used peripheral blood or thyroid tissue (not recorded which). This clonotype was sampled from a woman aged 18-30 years with Graves' hyperthyroidism. The CDR3 region: CAISESDSYNEQFF. The sequenced DNA: TGTGCCATCAGTGAGTCGGATTCCTACAATGAGCAGTTCTTC.